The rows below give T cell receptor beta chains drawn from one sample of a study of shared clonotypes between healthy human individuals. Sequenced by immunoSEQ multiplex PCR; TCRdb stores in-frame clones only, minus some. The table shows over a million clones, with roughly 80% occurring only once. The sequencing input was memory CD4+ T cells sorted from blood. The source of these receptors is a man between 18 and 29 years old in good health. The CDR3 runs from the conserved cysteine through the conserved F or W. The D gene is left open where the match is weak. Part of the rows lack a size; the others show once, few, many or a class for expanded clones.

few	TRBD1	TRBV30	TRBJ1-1	CAWSRTGGTEAFF	TGTGCCTGGAGTAGGACAGGGGGCACTGAAGCTTTCTTT
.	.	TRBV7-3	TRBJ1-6	CASREQANSPLHF	TGTGCCAGCAGAGAGCAGGCCAATTCACCCCTCCACTTT
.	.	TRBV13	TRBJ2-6	CASSSNRGGSGANVLTF	TGTGCCAGCAGTTCCAACAGGGGAGGGAGTGGGGCCAACGTCCTGACTTTC
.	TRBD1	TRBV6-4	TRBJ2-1	CASRQGQVTDEQFF	TGTGCCTCCCGTCAGGGACAGGTAACGGATGAGCAGTTCTTC
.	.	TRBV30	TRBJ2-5	CAWSLTETQYF	TGTGCCTGGAGTCTCACCGAAACCCAGTACTTC
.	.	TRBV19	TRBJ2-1	CASSSVGEQFF	TGTGCCAGTAGTTCTGTAGGTGAGCAGTTCTTC
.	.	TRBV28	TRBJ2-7	CASSFGQLTYEQYF	TGTGCCAGCAGTTTCGGGCAGCTCACCTACGAGCAGTACTTC
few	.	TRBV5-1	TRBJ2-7	CASSLEAGNYEQYF	TGCGCCAGCAGCTTGGAGGCAGGTAACTACGAGCAGTACTTC
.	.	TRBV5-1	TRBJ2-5	CASSLGRTQETQYF	TGCGCCAGCAGCCTAGGACGGACCCAAGAGACCCAGTACTTC
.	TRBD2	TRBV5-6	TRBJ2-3	CASSHPSGGPTDTQYF	TGTGCCAGCAGCCACCCTAGCGGGGGCCCCACAGATACGCAGTATTTT
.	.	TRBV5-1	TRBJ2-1	CASSLRGDLNNEQFF	TGCGCCAGCAGCTTAAGAGGAGATTTAAACAATGAGCAGTTCTTC
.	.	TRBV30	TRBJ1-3	CAWRPLGSGNTIYF	TGTGCCTGGAGACCTTTAGGGTCTGGAAACACCATATATTTT
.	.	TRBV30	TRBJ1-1	CAWSNPGGAFF	TGTGCCTGGAGTAACCCGGGGGGGGCTTTCTTT
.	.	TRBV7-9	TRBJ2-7	CASHGTAPYEQYF	TGTGCCAGTCACGGGACCGCTCCTTACGAGCAGTACTTC
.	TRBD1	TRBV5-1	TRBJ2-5	CASSVSRGRETQYF	TGCGCCAGCAGCGTATCCAGGGGGCGGGAGACCCAGTACTTC
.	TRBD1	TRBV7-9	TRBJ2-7	CASHPGQGRKYF	TGTGCCAGCCACCCGGGACAGGGTCGGAAGTACTTC
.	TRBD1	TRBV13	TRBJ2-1	CASSLKGTGGSEQFF	TGTGCCAGCAGCTTAAAGGGGACAGGGGGCAGTGAGCAGTTCTTC
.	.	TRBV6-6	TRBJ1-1	CASSYSTGTEAFF	TGTGCCAGCAGTTACTCAACGGGAACTGAAGCTTTCTTT
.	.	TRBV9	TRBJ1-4	CASSVTTGPNEKLFF	TGTGCCAGCAGCGTGACTACGGGGCCGAATGAAAAACTGTTTTTT
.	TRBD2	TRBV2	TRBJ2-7	CASSTTSGGAVEQYF	TGTGCCAGCAGCACGACTAGCGGGGGGGCCGTCGAGCAGTACTTC
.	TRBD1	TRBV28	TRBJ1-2	CASSLRTGNGYTF	TGTGCCAGCAGTTTACGGACAGGAAATGGCTACACCTTC
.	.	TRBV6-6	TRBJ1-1	CASLRTANTEAFF	TGTGCCAGCCTAAGGACGGCGAACACTGAAGCTTTCTTT
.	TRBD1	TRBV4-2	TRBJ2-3	CASSQSDRGTDTQYF	TGTGCCAGCAGCCAATCGGACAGGGGGACAGATACGCAGTATTTT
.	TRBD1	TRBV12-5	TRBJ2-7	CASGLGAPGTGIYEQYF	TGTGCTAGTGGTTTGGGTGCTCCGGGGACAGGGATTTACGAGCAGTACTTC
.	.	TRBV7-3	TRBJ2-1	CASSPGRFRRDEQFF	TGTGCCAGCAGCCCAGGGCGCTTTCGGAGGGATGAGCAGTTCTTC
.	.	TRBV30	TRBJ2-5	CAWSHSDRNQETQYF	TGTGCCTGGAGCCACTCCGACAGAAACCAAGAGACCCAGTACTTC
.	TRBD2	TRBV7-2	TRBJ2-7	CASSLLGPSTSGGTYEQYF	TGTGCCAGCAGCTTATTGGGGCCTTCGACTAGCGGGGGGACCTACGAGCAGTACTTC
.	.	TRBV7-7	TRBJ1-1	CASSSNMNTEAFF	TGTGCTAGCAGCTCGAATATGAACACTGAAGCTTTCTTT
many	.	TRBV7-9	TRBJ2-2	CASSLRAVNTGELFF	TGTGCCAGCAGCTTGAGGGCGGTGAACACCGGGGAGCTGTTTTTT
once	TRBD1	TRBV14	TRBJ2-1	CASSRGTGTGVSEQFF	TGTGCCAGCAGTAGGGGAACCGGGACAGGGGTCAGTGAGCAGTTCTTC
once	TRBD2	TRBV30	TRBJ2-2	CAWSVPGRGTGELFF	TGTGCCTGGAGTGTACCGGGGAGGGGCACCGGGGAGCTGTTTTTT
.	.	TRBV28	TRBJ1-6	CASSLSASPLHF	TGTGCCAGCAGTTTGTCCGCCTCACCCCTCCACTTT
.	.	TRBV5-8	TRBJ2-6	CASSLTDLGANVLTF	TGTGCCAGCAGCCTGACGGATCTTGGGGCCAACGTCCTGACTTTC
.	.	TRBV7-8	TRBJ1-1	CASSPQQGNTEAFF	TGTGCCAGCAGCCCGCAACAGGGGAACACTGAAGCTTTCTTT
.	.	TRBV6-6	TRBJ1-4	CASQRRSGNEKLFF	TGTGCCAGCCAACGGCGATCCGGTAATGAAAAACTGTTTTTT
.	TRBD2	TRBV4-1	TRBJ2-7	CASSQEGAGGLLYEQYF	TGCGCCAGCAGCCAAGAGGGAGCGGGGGGGCTACTCTACGAGCAGTACTTC
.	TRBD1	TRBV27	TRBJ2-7	CASTQRQGAGEQYF	TGTGCCAGCACCCAGCGGCAGGGGGCGGGCGAGCAGTACTTC
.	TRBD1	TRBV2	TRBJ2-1	CASLRRQGYNEQFF	TGTGCCAGTCTCCGAAGACAGGGTTACAATGAGCAGTTCTTC
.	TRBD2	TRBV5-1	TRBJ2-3	CASSLVLAGADTQYF	TGCGCCAGCAGCTTGGTACTAGCGGGAGCAGATACGCAGTATTTT
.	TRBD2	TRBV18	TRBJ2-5	CASSVLGAGGLEETQYF	TGTGCCAGCTCCGTCCTGGGAGCGGGAGGACTCGAGGAGACCCAGTACTTC
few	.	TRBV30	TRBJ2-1	CAWKAYNEQFF	TGTGCCTGGAAAGCCTACAATGAGCAGTTCTTC
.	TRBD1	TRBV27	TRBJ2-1	CASSLLTGTGLNNEQFF	TGTGCCAGCAGTTTGTTGACCGGGACAGGGTTGAACAATGAGCAGTTCTTC
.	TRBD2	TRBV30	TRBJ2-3	CAWRSGTSGADTQYF	TGTGCCTGGAGGAGCGGGACTAGCGGGGCAGATACGCAGTATTTT
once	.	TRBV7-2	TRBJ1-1	CASTDTNVNTEAFF	TGTGCCAGCACCGACACGAACGTTAACACTGAAGCTTTCTTT
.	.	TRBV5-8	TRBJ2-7	CASSRERGTLDEQYF	TGTGCCAGCAGCCGCGAGAGGGGGACACTTGACGAGCAGTACTTC
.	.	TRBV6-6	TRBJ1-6	CASIIGEGNSPLHF	TGTGCCAGCATCATAGGGGAAGGCAATTCACCCCTCCACTTT
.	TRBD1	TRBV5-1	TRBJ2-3	CASSLAGGEFQWYF	TGCGCCAGCAGCTTGGCAGGGGGCGAATTCCAATGGTATTTT
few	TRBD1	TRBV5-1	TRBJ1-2	CASSFARTGDGYTF	TGCGCCAGCAGCTTTGCCCGGACAGGTGATGGCTACACCTTC
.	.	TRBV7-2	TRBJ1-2	CASSRTENGYTF	TGTGCCAGCAGCCGGACGGAAAATGGCTACACCTTC
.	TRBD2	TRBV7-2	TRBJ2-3	CASSLHSGGVLYTQYF	TGTGCCAGCAGCTTACATAGCGGGGGGGTACTTTATACGCAGTATTTT
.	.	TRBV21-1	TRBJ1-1	CASSRGEWCTEAFF	TGTGCCAGCAGCAGGGGTGAATGGTGCACTGAAGCTTTCTTT
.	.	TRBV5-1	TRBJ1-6	CASSLGTVNSPLHF	TGCGCCAGCAGCCTCGGGACTGTGAATTCACCCCTCCACTTT
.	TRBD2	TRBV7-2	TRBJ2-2	CASISSGANTGELFF	TGTGCCAGCATCTCTAGCGGGGCGAACACCGGGGAGCTGTTTTTT
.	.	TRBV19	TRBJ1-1	CASSIWMANTEAFF	TGTGCCAGTAGTATATGGATGGCCAACACTGAAGCTTTCTTT
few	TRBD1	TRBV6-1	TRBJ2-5	CASLGTGMSTQYF	TGTGCCAGCCTAGGGACAGGCATGTCTACCCAGTACTTC